Described below is a single T cell receptor (beta chain) sequence and its context. No cognate antigen has been identified for it. No per-base quality is available; no much larger clone lies one base away. CDR1 and CDR2, looked up from the germline V gene (reference sequence), are MNHEY and SMNVEV. The germline V end is reduced by 6 bases and the J end by 3 bases; junction bases left unmatched: 3. Inclusive of the bounding cysteine and phenylalanine, the CDR3 is 14 residues long. CDR3 DNA only is kept here, 42 bases in frame from base 1. This specimen belongs to a study of cytomegalovirus exposure and HLA in healthy donors (dated by TCRdb to 2015 to 2018). Turning to the overall study: An earlier analysis of several hundred of the donors reported 250 to 350 Gb of sequence data and around 110 million unique TCR beta sequences obtained from approximately 180 million T cells. The study combined high-throughput TCR immunosequencing, statistical association of individual TCRs with disease status, and machine learning to predict cytomegalovirus infection status. Among about 390 genotyped donors of the cohort, an average of approximately 240,000 unique TCR beta nucleotide sequences were sequenced per donor, around a sixth of them non-productive. Besides the first cohort of roughly 700 subjects, a separate validation cohort made up of 120 different subjects was used. HLA typing covered class I and class II loci at four-digit resolution. The study was designed to test whether signatures of past pathogen exposure could be identified by cataloging public T cell receptors. The T cell repertoires of around 730 subjects were profiled by immunosequencing and related to cytomegalovirus serostatus. An earlier analysis of more than 450 of the donors used high-throughput TCR beta sequencing to judge whether each TCR beta V gene segment behaved as functional or pseudogenic. All discovery cohort repertoires had been generated on a single sequencing platform. The number of donors typed differed by locus, with 629-630 for A, B, C, DRB1 and DQB1, 522 for DQA1, 600 to 610 for DPA1, and approximately 470 for DPB1. Approximately 310 gigabases of sequencing data and about 92 million unique TCR sequences made up an early release that covered approximately 620 HLA-typed donors. Roughly 5 DR-DQ haplotypes were handled as single units for association and clustering, since linkage in the cohort was strong. A later analysis re-examined previously published TCR beta repertoires from roughly 720 donors and added high-resolution HLA genotyping to investigate patterns of TCR occurrence. The later analysis used no new phenotypic data to find candidate immune exposures, relying instead on TCR beta sequences and their occurrence across donors. Among the approximately 420 genotyped donors, 75% to 90% belonged to the genetic ancestry cluster associated with self-reported Caucasian donors. Donor age, sex, ethnicity and CMV serostatus were compiled alongside the repertoire data. A later genetic analysis used genome-wide SNP genotypes for about 65% of the 666 donors, treating that subset as a discovery cohort. The paper's findings and limits, for the study overall: Only TCR beta chains were sequenced in this cohort, and the absence of alpha or paired-chain data limited detectable features. Broadly in line with IMGT annotations, most TCR beta V segments showed up in productive rearrangements about 90% or about 30% of the time in an earlier analysis of some 590 of the donors. Assigning TCR associations to individual alleles was difficult when HLA alleles, especially DR and DQ, strongly co-occurred. Compared with the 666-donor mean, donors in an Asian-associated ancestry cluster had fewer N-insertions in productive TCRs, according to a later genetic analysis. Several of the top co-occurrence clusters appeared to be linked to parvovirus B19, influenza, CMV and Epstein-Barr virus, according to a later analysis. In vitro tests confirmed that a few of the cytomegalovirus-associated TCR beta chains recognize cytomegalovirus antigens. The authors suggested that the approach could potentially be extended to other disease states and immunological phenotypes. Specific HLA alleles were associated with 15,000 to 20,000 TCR beta sequences at a false discovery rate of 0.05 in a later analysis. Most TCR sequences were seen in very few donors, while some public TCRs were found in many individuals. A later analysis found that TCR association rates varied across HLA loci, with DRB1 alleles showing the most associated TCRs and HLA-C alleles the fewest. In a later analysis, HLA-associated TCR beta chains showed more clonal expansion and lower generation probabilities than non-associated chains that were equally common. A further reported finding was that TCR beta sequences accurately predicted the HLA-A and HLA-B alleles for most subjects in the first cohort. The classifier was reported to diagnose cytomegalovirus status with high specificity and sensitivity in both the original cohort and the validation cohort. Because some donors lacked HLA typing at each locus, the association tests relied only on the typed subset. The presence/absence analyses assumed that sequencing depth was roughly uniform across donors, and that assumption may not be true. Some IMGT-functional V segments, including TRBV6-2 and TRBV6-3, could not be told apart with the 87-base-pair reads, so those segments were excluded. Most CMV-associated TCR beta chains appeared to be HLA-restricted in a later analysis, and the HLA associations seemed to be driven largely by CMV exposure. Because counts were too low, 15 or so rarely observed V segments, including chromosome 9 orphons, were excluded from the earlier analysis of 500 to 700 of the donors. Immune exposure information for the cohort was limited to CMV serostatus. V-gene and J-gene trimming of TCR beta chains was associated with a missense DCLRE1C variant in a later genetic analysis, and the association was replicated in an independent cohort. The study gave a list of under 200 TCR beta chains associated with cytomegalovirus. Correlated functional status among segregating V segments might be attributable to linkage disequilibrium, but an unknown experimental factor could not be ruled out. A group of highly shared sequence variants was considered likely to be a technical artifact of the sequencing pipeline.

Library preparation employed the immunoSEQ multiplex PCR assay. For the multiplex PCR, a mixture combining 60 forward primers for TCR Vbeta segments and 13 reverse primers for TCR Jbeta segments was used. Amplification of the CDR3 region of rearranged TCR beta genes was performed with a multiplex PCR assay on genomic DNA. The Illumina HiSeq System was used to sequence the amplified TCR beta libraries as 87-base-pair reads. Per the source publication's procedure: A later analysis counted about 82 million unique TCR beta chains across the 600 to 850 repertoires, and around 12 million of these chains were shared by at least two donors. A nearest-neighbor algorithm error-corrected the raw reads and collapsed the reads into unique sequences, merging closely related sequences to remove PCR and sequencing errors. V, D and J gene segments were assigned by aligning CDR3 sequences to IMGT reference sequences. Each retained sequence needed at least a six-nucleotide match to both a V gene segment and a J gene segment. Rearrangements were called productive when the CDR3 lacked stop codons and stayed in frame with V and J; all others were non-productive. CDR3 was defined by IMGT convention, running from the second conserved V-encoded cysteine to the conserved J-encoded phenylalanine. Sequences without an unambiguous match to a single V gene segment were excluded from the earlier analysis of several hundred of the donors. An earlier analysis of under 750 of the donors called V segments functional above 56.7% productive rearrangements and segregating when the between-donor standard deviation exceeded 5%. To diagnose cytomegalovirus status from the catalog of TCR beta chain sequences, a statistical classification framework was built. A later analysis assigned V and J genes by comparing TCR nucleotide sequences with IMGT/GENE-DB human TR gene sequences. The TCRdist pipeline was used in a later analysis to assign CDR3 sequences and most-parsimonious VDJ recombination scenarios. A later analysis defined each TCR beta chain by its CDR3 amino acid sequence plus V-gene family, and excluded reads lacking a unique V-gene family. As a way to deal with suspected cross-contamination and a sequencing artifact, a later analysis dropped over 550 nucleotide sequences that were highly shared and had low generation probability. In a later analysis, a clonal expansion index for each public chain was calculated from normalized within-repertoire ranks of inferred template counts. A later analysis computed generation probabilities with a VDJ recombination model fitted to out-of-frame rearrangements, and checked the results against IGoR. In a later analysis, hypergeometric tests were used to score TCR-TCR, TCR-HLA and TCR-CMV co-occurrence, with a repertoire-size bias correction applied to TCR pairs. False discovery rates were estimated in a later analysis by permuting HLA or CMV assignments 20 times. In a later analysis, co-occurring TCRs were grouped using DBSCAN, with TCRdist sequence similarity added in when clustering inside HLA-allele-positive subsets. Repertoires with fewer than 30,000 or more than 120,000 public chains were left out of co-occurrence clustering, as were a handful of repertoires with anomalous nucleotide sharing. Held by TCRdb, this immuneACCESS table contains in-frame sequences only and omits some clones. Under half of the omission traces to an unresolved V gene where checked; the cause of the rest is unknown. V and J calls and clone size are given by that table; D and trimming were obtained from the DNA. Present in this sample are about 110,000 clones, 76% of which were seen just once. The ten top clones hold 6.5% to 8.5% of the sample.

The cohort was made up of under 800 healthy bone marrow donors. All cohort members were sampled while nominally healthy, although unrecorded immune exposures were likely present. The donor was CMV seropositive and belonged to the group of over 250 seropositive cohort members. Every donor gave a peripheral blood sample, and the peripheral blood mononuclear cells from that sample were used for TCR beta sequencing. Genomic DNA extraction from the blood cell samples was performed with the Qiagen DNeasy Blood Extraction Kit. The TCR originated in a woman in her 50s in good health and CMV-seropositive. Sequencing used PBMCs. This receptor chain uses TRBV27 and TRBJ1-4; TRBD1 lines up with 8 middle nucleotides. The DNA sequence is given as TGTGCCAGCAGCGGACAGGGCCCTAATGAAAAACTGTTTTTT. Its translation reads: CASSGQGPNEKLFF. The reference TRBV27 and TRBJ1-4 proteins fill in what lies around the CDR3, so the full variable domain reads EAQVTQNPRYLITVTGKKLTVTCSQNMNHEYMSWYRQDPGLGLRQIYYSMNVEVTDKGDVPEGYKVSRKEKRNFPLILESPSPNQTSLYFCASSGQGPNEKLFFGSGTQLSVL.